The 2 T cell receptor beta chains listed next were all sequenced from one sample in a study of type 1 and type 2 diabetes patients. Genomic DNA was the PCR template. A primer set of 30 forward and 13 reverse primers amplified the CDR3. TCRdb re-called the multiplex PCR reads through MiXCR, storing one row per CDR3 protein. The sample includes about 270,000 distinct CDR3 sequences, more than 40% seen only once; the top ten take roughly 13%. The specimen sequenced was peripheral blood mononuclear cells (PBMCs). These receptors were taken from a man younger than 35 with type 2 diabetes.

The chain uses TRBV25-1 and TRBJ1-1; 8 bases line up with TRBD1. The germline gives CDR1 MGHDK, CDR2 SYGVNS. This CDR3 is built from 15 residues. The V segment lost 4 bases and the J segment 1 base; nucleotides outside the gene matches: 5. In nucleotides, the CDR3 is TGTGCCAGCAGTGTCGGACAGGGAAAGAACACTGAAGCTTTCTTT. This sequence encodes CASSVGQGKNTEAFF.

For the CDR3, the DNA is TGTGCCAGTAGTATCCCAAGACTAGCGGGGATATACAATGAGCAGTTCTTC. Translated, it gives CASSIPRLAGIYNEQFF. The rearrangement uses TRBV19 and TRBJ2-1, with 11 nucleotides matching TRBD2. Germline CDR1 and CDR2: LNHDA and SQIVND (reference sequence). This CDR3 contains 17 residues. The V segment lost 3 bases and the J segment 4 bases; nucleotides outside the gene matches: 8.